This T cell receptor (beta chain) was identified during a study of T cells in Graves' hyperthyroidism and ophthalmopathy. Amplified regions were TCR beta CDR3 sequences from RNA transcripts. First-round RT-PCR with HTBI primers amplified the TCR CDR3 region. MiXCR, applied by TCRdb to the multiplex PCR reads, yields one record per CDR3 protein. This table has about 640,000 distinct CDR3 sequences, 45% appearing once. This clonotype occurred many times. What it binds is unknown. The germline V gene has CDR1 SGHNT and CDR2 YYREEE (reference sequence). V lost 1 base, J lost 17 bases, and 25 bases lay in between. The CDR3 spans 16 residues. Study-wide results and limits: The model made its ophthalmopathy prediction, and onset followed a median approximately 6 months later. Clonotypes that were expanded in thyroid above 0.001 mostly appeared in blood too. From stable hyperthyroidism, ophthalmopathy was separated by a 13 V-J model.

Not enrolled were patients with uncontrolled infection, other autoimmune disease, pregnancy or lactation. The sequencing input was peripheral blood or thyroid tissue (not recorded which). This clonotype originated in an adult man with Graves' disease, either hyperthyroidism or ophthalmopathy (not recorded which). The chain is built from TRBV5-4 and TRBJ1-6; tentative D call: TRBD1 (5 bases). The CDR3 DNA sequence: TGTGCCAGCAGCTTGCCGGGGGAGGCGCAGAATACAAAGTTCCACTTT. Translated, it gives CASSLPGEAQNTKFHF.